The 4 T cell receptor beta chains presented below share a single source sample, sequenced in a study of early T cells in non-severe SARS-CoV-2 infection. TCRdb analysed the 5' RACE reads with MiXCR anew, one entry per CDR3 protein. The repertoire consists of 65,000 to 85,000 distinct CDR3 sequences, with 9.5% to 13% occurring once and the leading ten covering less than 5%. Sequencing was performed on whole blood. These receptors came from an adult who was a healthcare worker with PCR-confirmed SARS-CoV-2 infection or an uninfected control (not recorded which).

This clonotype was counted ten times or more. The genes are TRBV9 and TRBJ1-1; D gene uncertain. Germline V CDR1 and CDR2: SGDLS, YYNGEE. The germline V and J ends were trimmed by 4 bases and 2 bases, with 9 bases remaining between them. This CDR3 is built from 13 residues. The CDR3 reads CASSPVINTEAFF. The CDR3 DNA follows: TGTGCCAGCAGCCCAGTTATCAACACTGAAGCTTTCTTT.

This clonotype was counted at least ten times. This chain uses TRBV29-1 with TRBJ1-1, with TRBD1 matching over 11 bases. CDR3 size: 13 residues. The germline V gene encodes CDR1 SQVTM and CDR2 ANQGSEA. J lost 7 bases, V lost 6 bases, and 7 bases had no gene match. The DNA of the CDR3 is TGCAGCGTGCCGGGACAGGGGGGCCGTGAAGCTTTCTTT. Residues: CSVPGQGGREAFF.

This clonotype has ten or more counts. V gene TRBV4-1 combines with J gene TRBJ1-2; D gene ambiguous. The V and J ends lost 3 bases and 14 bases respectively, with 16 bases between them. Germline V gives CDR1 MGHRA, CDR2 YSYEKL. CDR3 length: 12 residues. CDR3 DNA: TGCGCCAGCAGCCATTCAGCGGGGAGGCCTACCTTC. It translates to CASSHSAGRPTF.

On this clonotype itself: The germline gene is not matched at one end of the junction; a read error may be the cause. The rearrangement links TRBV5-4 to TRBJ2-1; no clear D. The CDR3 is 12 amino acids. Germline CDR1 and CDR2: SGHNT and YYREEE (reference sequence). Here the CDR3 DNA reads TGTGTCAGCAGCTCAGACTCCAATGAGCAGTTCTTC. Amino acids: CVSSSDSNEQFF.